The source of this T cell receptor beta chain is a study of cytomegalovirus exposure and HLA in healthy donors. The study, taken as a whole, reports: Segments of the TCR beta V type were, in most cases, productive about 87% or about 30% of the time in an earlier analysis.

With V trimmed by 4 bases and J by 4 bases, 10 bases remained unmatched. Germline loops: CDR1 MNHNY, CDR2 SVGAGI (reference sequence). This CDR3 region has 16 residues. PCR used 60 Vbeta primers and 13 Jbeta primers. In the original analysis: Roughly 73 million unique TCR beta chains, 10 million to 13 million of them shared, were counted by a later analysis. Sequenced by immunoSEQ multiplex PCR; TCRdb stores in-frame clones only, minus some. The DNA gave D and trimming, while V, J and clone size come from that table. The table includes approximately 90,000 clones, approximately 57% detected once. Notes on this clone: Its antigen remains unknown.

The source of this sequence is a woman in her twenties or thirties in good health and CMV-seronegative. The V call is TRBV6-6, the J call TRBJ2-1; 7 nucleotides align to TRBD1. The sequencing input was PBMCs. The DNA of the CDR3 is TGTGCCAGCAGTTCCCTTGACAGGGCGGAATACAATGAGCAGTTCTTC. Translation gives CASSSLDRAEYNEQFF.